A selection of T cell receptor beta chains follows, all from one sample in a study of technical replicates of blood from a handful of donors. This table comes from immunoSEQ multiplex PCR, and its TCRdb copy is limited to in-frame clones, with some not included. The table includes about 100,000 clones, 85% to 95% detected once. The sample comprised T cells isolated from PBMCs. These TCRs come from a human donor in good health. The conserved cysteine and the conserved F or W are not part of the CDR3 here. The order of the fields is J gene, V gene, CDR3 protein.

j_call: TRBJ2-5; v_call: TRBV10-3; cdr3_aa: AVQGDQETQY
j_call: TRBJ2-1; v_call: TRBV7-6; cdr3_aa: ASSLSGSPNNEQF
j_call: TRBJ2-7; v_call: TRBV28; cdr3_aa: ASSQNRDYEQY
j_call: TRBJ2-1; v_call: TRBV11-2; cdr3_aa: ASSLGGQLYNEQF
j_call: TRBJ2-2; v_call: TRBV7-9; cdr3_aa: ASRLNTGELF
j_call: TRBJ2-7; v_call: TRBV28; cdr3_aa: ASTDVGYEQY
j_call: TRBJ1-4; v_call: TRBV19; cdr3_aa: ASRTTATSLATNEKLF
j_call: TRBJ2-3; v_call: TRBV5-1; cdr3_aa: ASSLAVTSSRDTQY
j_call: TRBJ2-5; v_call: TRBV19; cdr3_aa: ASSFSGLGETQY
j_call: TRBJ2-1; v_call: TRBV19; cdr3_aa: ASSFQGRVYNEQF
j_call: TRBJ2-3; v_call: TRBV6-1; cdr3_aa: ASSESLTGYSSTDTQY
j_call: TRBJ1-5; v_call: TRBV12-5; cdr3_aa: ASGLVLFRFNQPQH
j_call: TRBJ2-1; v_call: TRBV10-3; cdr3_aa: ATGLAGEAHEQF
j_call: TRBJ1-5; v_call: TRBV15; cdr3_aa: ATSSFSGGNQPQH
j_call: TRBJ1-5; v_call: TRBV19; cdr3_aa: ASRPLTGGFGSNQPQH
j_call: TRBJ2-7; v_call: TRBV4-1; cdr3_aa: ASSQPTGARPYEQY
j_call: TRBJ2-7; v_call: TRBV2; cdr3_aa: ASARTASSYEQY
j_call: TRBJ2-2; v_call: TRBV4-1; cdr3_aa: ASSQGGVGLAVLVGELF
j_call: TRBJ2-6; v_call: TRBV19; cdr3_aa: ASSIDRERSGANVLT
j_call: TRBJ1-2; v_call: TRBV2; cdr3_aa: ASSVRVTNYGYT
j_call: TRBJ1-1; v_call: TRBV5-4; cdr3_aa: ASSPQQGNTEAF
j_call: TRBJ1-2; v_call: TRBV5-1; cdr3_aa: ASSVGQRGYT
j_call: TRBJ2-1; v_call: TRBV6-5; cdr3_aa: ASRIGTANNEQF
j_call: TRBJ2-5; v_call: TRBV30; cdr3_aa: AWSVGGQETQY
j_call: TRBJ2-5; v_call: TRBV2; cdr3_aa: ASSLKETQY
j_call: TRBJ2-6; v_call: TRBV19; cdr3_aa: ASSSRRGSGANVLT
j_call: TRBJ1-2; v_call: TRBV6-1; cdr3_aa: ASSVGQGASGYT
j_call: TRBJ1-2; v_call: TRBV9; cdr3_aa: ASSDPQTPVYGYT
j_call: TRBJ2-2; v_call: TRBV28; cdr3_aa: ASSPPPAGGTGELF
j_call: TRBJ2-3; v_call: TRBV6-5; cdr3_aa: ASSYRVTGKADTQY
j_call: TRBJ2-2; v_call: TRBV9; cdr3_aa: ASSVPRGGLPGELF
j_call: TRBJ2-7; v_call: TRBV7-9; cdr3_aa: ASSSNTPGQGYEQY
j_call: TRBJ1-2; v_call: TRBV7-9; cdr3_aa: ASSSPGTGVLDGYT
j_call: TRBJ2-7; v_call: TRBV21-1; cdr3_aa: ASSPDRGAYEQY
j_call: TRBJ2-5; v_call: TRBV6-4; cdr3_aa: ASSDSSGGQETQY
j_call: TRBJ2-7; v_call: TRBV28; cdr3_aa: ASLGGLRYEQY
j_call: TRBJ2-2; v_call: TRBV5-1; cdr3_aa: ASSLSGNTGELF
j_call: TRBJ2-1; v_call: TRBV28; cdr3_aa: ASRWGGQGAYNEQF
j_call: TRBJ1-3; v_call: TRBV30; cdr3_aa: ASDSGTAGNTIY
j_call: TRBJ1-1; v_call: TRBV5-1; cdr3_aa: ASSIGLENTEAF
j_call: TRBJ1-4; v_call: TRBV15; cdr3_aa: ATSRDTGVNEKLF